The rows below give T cell receptor beta chains drawn from one sample of a study of radiotherapy plus CTLA-4 blockade in lung cancer. Assay used: immunoSEQ multiplex PCR; TCRdb lists only in-frame clones, some missing. The sample shows 130,000 or so clones, approximately 90% of them seen only once. Source: peripheral blood, taken from a patient treated with radiotherapy plus ipilimumab. The receptors were sampled from a human donor with non-small cell lung cancer that progressed on radiotherapy plus ipilimumab. Both conserved end residues are part of each CDR3. D genes are given only for firm matches. Only part of the rows carry a size: once, few, many, or a class if the clone is expanded.

NA	15	TRBJ2-7	TRBV5-1	NA	TGCGCCAGCAGCCCCAACCCCCAGGGGAGCAACGAGCAGTACTTC	CASSPNPQGSNEQYF
NA	13	TRBJ1-2	TRBV30	TRBD1	TGTGCCTGGAGTGCCAGGGGGCGCGATGGCTACACCTTC	CAWSARGRDGYTF
NA	16	TRBJ2-2	TRBV2	NA	TGTGCCAGCAGTGAAGAAGCGGTAGGGAACACCGGGGAGCTGTTTTTT	CASSEEAVGNTGELFF
NA	13	TRBJ2-7	TRBV27	TRBD1	TGTGCCACCGCCGGGACAGGGAGTTCCGAGCAGTACTTC	CATAGTGSSEQYF
NA	14	TRBJ1-5	TRBV7-9	NA	TGTGCCAGCAGCTCGACATATAGCAATCAGCCCCAGCATTTT	CASSSTYSNQPQHF
NA	14	TRBJ2-2	TRBV5-1	NA	TGCGCCAGCAGCTTGAACATAAACACCGGGGAGCTGTTTTTT	CASSLNINTGELFF
NA	16	TRBJ1-1	TRBV19	TRBD1	TGTGCCAGTAGTCCGACAATAAACAGGGGGCACACTGAAGCTTTCTTT	CASSPTINRGHTEAFF
NA	16	TRBJ1-4	TRBV6-1	NA	TGTGCCAGCAGTGATCCCCTCGACAAGAGGGATGAAAAACTGTTTTTT	CASSDPLDKRDEKLFF
NA	14	TRBJ1-1	TRBV2	NA	TGTGCCAGCAGTGAGAGTCCAACTAGGGCTGAAGCTTTCTTT	CASSESPTRAEAFF
NA	15	TRBJ2-5	TRBV6-5	NA	TGTGCCAGCAGCCCACTAGCAGCTCTCCAAGAGACCCAGTACTTC	CASSPLAALQETQYF
NA	14	TRBJ2-3	TRBV6-5	TRBD2	TGTGCCAGCAGTACTCGGGAGGGCCCCGATACGCAGTATTTT	CASSTREGPDTQYF
NA	14	TRBJ1-2	TRBV18	NA	TGTGCCAGCTCCCCCGGGCAGCAGAACTATGGCTACACCTTC	CASSPGQQNYGYTF
few	17	TRBJ2-1	TRBV7-3	NA	TGTGCCAGCAGCTTAACCGGGGGTCGGATGACAATGAGCGGGCAGTTCTTC	CASSLTGGRMTMSGQFF
NA	14	TRBJ2-1	TRBV9	NA	TGTGCCAGCAGCGATTCGGACTTTTTGGGTGAGCAGTTCTTC	CASSDSDFLGEQFF
few	13	TRBJ1-4	TRBV6-5	NA	TGTGCCAGCAGGAACAGGCTAGGTGAAAAACTGTTTTTT	CASRNRLGEKLFF
NA	13	TRBJ2-2	TRBV2	NA	TGTGCCAGCCTGCCCCAGGAAACCGGGGAGCTGTTTTTT	CASLPQETGELFF
NA	13	TRBJ1-2	TRBV5-1	TRBD1	TGCGCCAGCAGCTTGGGGCAGGGGGGCGGCTACACCTTC	CASSLGQGGGYTF
NA	12	TRBJ2-7	TRBV30	NA	TGTGCCTGGACTATACAGTCCCACGAGCAGTACTTC	CAWTIQSHEQYF
NA	14	TRBJ1-2	TRBV7-8	NA	TGTGCCAGCAGCTTAGGACAGATCGACTATGGCTACACCTTC	CASSLGQIDYGYTF
NA	13	TRBJ2-3	TRBV2	TRBD2	TGTGCCAGCGGGGCTAGCGGGACAGATACGCAGTATTTT	CASGASGTDTQYF
NA	14	TRBJ2-5	TRBV9	NA	TGTGCCAGCAGCGATTCGCTATTGGGGGAGACCCAGTACTTC	CASSDSLLGETQYF
NA	16	TRBJ2-5	TRBV11-3	NA	TGTGCCAGCAGCTTAGGGGAGACCGGGACTTGGGAGACCCAGTACTTC	CASSLGETGTWETQYF
NA	13	TRBJ1-1	TRBV7-7	NA	TGTGCTAGCAGCTTAAGGGGGTGCACTGAAGCTTTCTTT	CASSLRGCTEAFF
NA	14	TRBJ1-4	TRBV18	NA	TGTGCCAGCTCACCACTGGGGGCTGGTGAAAAACTGTTTTTT	CASSPLGAGEKLFF
NA	13	TRBJ2-5	TRBV2	NA	TGTGCCAGCAGCGTACAGGGTGTGGAGACCCAGTACTTC	CASSVQGVETQYF
NA	13	TRBJ2-7	TRBV5-1	TRBD2	TGCGCCAGCAGTAGCGGGAGTGGGGTCGAGCAGTACTTC	CASSSGSGVEQYF
once	15	TRBJ1-1	TRBV6-5	NA	TGTGCCAGCAGTGGACCAGGACGGGGGCCCACTGAAGCTTTCTTT	CASSGPGRGPTEAFF
few	12	TRBJ2-7	TRBV28	NA	TGTGCCAGCAGTTCCGCGGGCCTTGATGGGTACTTC	CASSSAGLDGYF
NA	16	TRBJ1-5	TRBV7-8	NA	TGTGCCAGCAGCTTACTATCGTGGACAGACAATCAGCCCCAGCATTTT	CASSLLSWTDNQPQHF
NA	14	TRBJ2-6	TRBV2	NA	TGTGCCAGCAGACAGGGAGCTGGGGCCAACGTCCTGACTTTC	CASRQGAGANVLTF
NA	15	TRBJ2-7	TRBV15	NA	TGTGCCGCCAGCAGAGCCCCGGGACCGAACTACGAGCAGTACTTC	CAASRAPGPNYEQYF
NA	11	TRBJ2-7	TRBV2	NA	TGTGCCAGCAGTGGGCTGGGGGGGCAGTACTTC	CASSGLGGQYF
NA	14	TRBJ2-7	TRBV5-4	TRBD2	TGTGCCAGCAGCTTGGCAGCGGGAGTTGGGGAGCAGTACTTC	CASSLAAGVGEQYF
NA	13	TRBJ1-2	TRBV11-2	TRBD1	TGTGCCAGCAGCCGGACAGGGTTATATGGCTACACCTTC	CASSRTGLYGYTF
NA	12	TRBJ1-4	TRBV6-6	NA	TGTGCCAGCAAGGGTTCGGAGGAAAAACTGTTTTTT	CASKGSEEKLFF
NA	14	TRBJ2-7	TRBV5-1	NA	TGCGCCAGCAGTCGATTCTCCGGAGGGGGCGAGCAGTACTTC	CASSRFSGGGEQYF
NA	16	TRBJ2-1	TRBV10-3	NA	TGTGCCATCAGTGGGAGGGGGCGGGAGCACTACAATGAGCAGTTCTTC	CAISGRGREHYNEQFF
NA	15	TRBJ2-3	TRBV5-1	TRBD2	TGCGCCAGCAGCTTCAGGACCGGGACTAGCGATACGCAGTATTTT	CASSFRTGTSDTQYF
NA	15	TRBJ2-1	TRBV5-1	NA	TGCGCCAGCAGCTTGGAAGGGGGTTCCTACAATGAGCAGTTCTTC	CASSLEGGSYNEQFF
NA	15	TRBJ2-4	TRBV6-5	TRBD2	TGTGCCAGCAGTTACGGCTGGCGGGAGGGGAACATTCAGTACTTC	CASSYGWREGNIQYF
NA	13	TRBJ2-1	TRBV5-1	NA	TGCGCCAGCAGCTTAACCGTCGACAATGAGCAGTTCTTC	CASSLTVDNEQFF
NA	15	TRBJ1-3	TRBV6-1	NA	TGTGCCAGCAGTGAAGGCCCAACGGGCGGAAACACCATATATTTT	CASSEGPTGGNTIYF
NA	11	TRBJ2-7	TRBV20-1	TRBD2	TGCAGTGCTAGCAGCGGGGGGGAGCAGTACTTC	CSASSGGEQYF
NA	16	TRBJ2-1	TRBV10-3	NA	TGTGCCACCGGGTGGGGTGGGGCATCCTCCTACAATGAGCAGTTCTTC	CATGWGGASSYNEQFF
NA	14	TRBJ1-2	TRBV9	NA	TGTGCCAGCAGCCCCGACCCCCAACTGGGGGGCTACACCTTC	CASSPDPQLGGYTF
NA	15	TRBJ1-4	TRBV4-1	TRBD1	TGCGCCAGCAGCCAGACCGGGACAGGGTGGGAAAAACTGTTTTTT	CASSQTGTGWEKLFF
NA	15	TRBJ2-5	TRBV5-1	TRBD2	TGCGCCAGCAGCTTGGGTACCGGGAGGGCGGAGACCCAGTACTTC	CASSLGTGRAETQYF
NA	13	TRBJ1-1	TRBV7-6	NA	TGTGCCAGCAGCACCCCAACGGGCACTGAAGCTTTCTTT	CASSTPTGTEAFF
NA	14	TRBJ2-1	TRBV30	TRBD2	TGTGCCTGGAGTACGACTAGCGGGAGAACTGAGCAGTTCTTC	CAWSTTSGRTEQFF